The 25 T cell receptor beta chains given below trace back to one sample, sequenced in a study of blood T cell repertoires in COVID-19. The method was immunoSEQ multiplex PCR; TCRdb's version includes in-frame clones alone and lacks a portion of them. The sample has about 200,000 clones; 75% to 90% are singletons. Sequencing used PBMCs or T cells enriched from blood (not recorded which). The receptors originated from a woman aged 25-40 years who had been exposed to COVID-19.

The rearrangement uses TRBV29-1 and TRBJ2-2; 13 bases agree with TRBD2. Germline CDR1 is SQVTM and CDR2 is ANQGSEA. The CDR3 length is 17 residues. The CDR3 loop is CTFRLAGGRANTGELFF. CDR3 nucleotides: TGCACCTTTAGACTAGCGGGGGGCAGGGCGAACACCGGGGAGCTGTTTTTT.

V is TRBV10-1 and J is TRBJ2-7, with 9 nucleotides matching TRBD2. The germline CDR1 and CDR2 sequences are WNHNN and SYGVQD (reference sequence). V lost 3 bases and J lost 0; bases outside the gene matches: 3. There are 15 residues in the CDR3. The CDR3 loop is CASSDRAGGSYEQYF. In DNA, the CDR3 is TGCGCCAGCAGTGATCGAGCGGGGGGCTCCTACGAGCAGTACTTC.

V and J are TRBV12-3 or TRBV12-4 and TRBJ1-2; 9 nucleotides agree with TRBD1. V gave up 4 bases and J gave up 8 bases; unmatched junction bases: 5. The CDR3 runs to 13 residues. This chain's CDR3 is CASSSGQGKGYTF. CDR3 coding DNA: TGTGCCAGCAGTTCGGGACAGGGAAAGGGCTACACCTTC.

The gene calls are TRBV30 and TRBJ2-5; TRBD2 agrees at 9 bases. The V gene end was trimmed by 1 base and the J gene end by 7 bases; junction bases not matched to a gene: 4. Germline assignment: CDR1 GTSNPN and CDR2 SVGIG (reference sequence). This CDR3 contains 13 residues. The CDR3 spells CAWSDSGGLTQYF. The CDR3 DNA sequence: TGTGCCTGGAGTGACAGCGGGGGGTTGACCCAGTACTTC.

This clone was counted between two and nine times. V usage is TRBV4-1 and J usage is TRBJ2-3, with 10 bases fitting TRBD1. Germline CDR1 MGHRA, CDR2 YSYEKL. This CDR3 has 15 residues. V gave up 4 bases and J gave up 7 bases; unmatched junction bases: 8. As DNA, the CDR3 is TGCGCCAGCAGCCCCGGGACAGGGGAGGGATATACGCAGTATTTT. As protein: CASSPGTGEGYTQYF.

The chain joins TRBV27 to TRBJ2-5; D call uncertain. V lost 5 bases to trimming and J lost 4 bases, with 11 bases between them. Germline values: CDR1 MNHEY, CDR2 SMNVEV (reference sequence). This CDR3 has 13 amino acids. Written as DNA, the CDR3 is TGTGCCAGCAGTCGCCTTTCGGGAGAGACCCAGTACTTC. Protein: CASSRLSGETQYF.

This clone was recorded once. This chain links TRBV29-1 with TRBJ2-7, with TRBD2 matching over 13 bases. V shed 1 base and J 1 base; nucleotides not matched to a gene: 7. Germline V gene lookup returns CDR1 SQVTM and CDR2 ANQGSEA. The CDR3 covers 17 residues. CDR3 region: CSVEGTSGGAGSYEQYF. DNA for the CDR3: TGCAGCGTTGAAGGAACTAGCGGGGGGGCGGGATCCTACGAGCAGTACTTC.

The gene calls are TRBV2 and TRBJ1-2; D remains unclear. Germline V gene lookup returns CDR1 SNHLY and CDR2 FYNNEI. Trimming cost V 3 bases and J 4 bases, with 9 bases left between them. The CDR3 loop spans 13 amino acids. In DNA, the CDR3 is TGTGCCAGCAGTGACGCGGAGGTCTATGGCTACACCTTC. Its protein product is CASSDAEVYGYTF.

The gene calls are TRBV4-1 and TRBJ2-7, with 7 bases that match TRBD2. CDR1 and CDR2 from the germline V gene are MGHRA and YSYEKL. The CDR3 consists of 16 residues. V shed 5 bases, J shed 0 bases, and the junction held 10 bases outside the gene matches. The CDR3 here is CASSFEAGPRSYEQYF. The CDR3 nucleotides read TGCGCCAGCAGCTTCGAAGCGGGGCCCCGCTCCTACGAGCAGTACTTC.

CDR3: CASSPNKDTQYF. CDR3 sequence (DNA): TGTGCCAGCAGTCCTAATAAAGATACGCAGTATTTT. The V gene is TRBV6-1, the J gene TRBJ2-3; D gene ambiguous. The germline V and J ends were trimmed by 5 bases and 5 bases, with 8 bases remaining between them. From germline, CDR1 is MNHNS and CDR2 SASEGT. The CDR3 is made up of 12 amino acids.

V usage is TRBV2 and J usage is TRBJ2-7, with unresolved D. CDR1 is SNHLY and CDR2 is FYNNEI in the germline V gene. V lost 5 bases and J lost 3, with 11 bases in between. CDR3 length: 13 residues. In DNA form, the CDR3 reads TGTGCCAGCAGTCTTTTACAGATCTACGAGCAGTACTTC. Translation gives CASSLLQIYEQYF. The full variable domain, completed using reference TRBV2 and TRBJ2-7, is EPEVTQTPSHQVTQMGQEVILRCVPISNHLYFYWYRQILGQKVEFLVSFYNNEISEKSEIFDDQFSVERPDGSNFTLKIRSTKLEDSAMYFCASSLLQIYEQYFGPGTRLTVT.

This chain uses TRBV5-1 with TRBJ2-6; possibly TRBD1 for D (5 bases). Trimming removed 4 bases at V and 0 bases at J, with 5 bases between. The V gene's germline CDR1 is SGHRS and CDR2 YFSETQ. CDR3 length equals 14 residues. CDR3 protein: CASSDSSGANVLTF. The CDR3 region has the DNA TGCGCCAGCAGCGACAGCTCTGGGGCCAACGTCCTGACTTTC. Full variable domain (missing parts from reference TRBV5-1 and TRBJ2-6): KAGVTQTPRYLIKTRGQQVTLSCSPISGHRSVSWYQQTPGQGLQFLFEYFSETQRNKGNFPGRFSGRQFSNSRSEMNVSTLELGDSALYLCASSDSSGANVLTFGAGSRLTVL.

The chain carries TRBV5-5 and TRBJ2-3; 10 bases line up with TRBD2. The CDR3 is made up of 17 amino acids. Trimming cost V 0 bases and J 5 bases; bases outside gene matches: 9. In germline, CDR1 is SGHKS, CDR2 YYEKEE (reference sequence). CDR3 residues: CASSLVASGGAKDTQYF. In DNA, the CDR3 is TGTGCCAGCAGCTTGGTAGCAAGCGGGGGGGCCAAAGATACGCAGTATTTT.

The chain joins TRBV19 to TRBJ1-2; D gene unclear. The germline V gene encodes CDR1 LNHDA and CDR2 SQIVND (reference sequence). With 3 bases removed from V and 4 bases from J, the gap between germline ends came to 9 bases. This CDR3 has 13 amino acids. The CDR3 loop is CASSIGLSYGYTF. In DNA, the CDR3 is TGTGCCAGTAGTATCGGACTGTCCTATGGCTACACCTTC. The complete variable domain, with remaining parts taken from reference TRBV19 and TRBJ1-2, reads DGGITQSPKYLFRKEGQNVTLSCEQNLNHDAMYWYRQDPGQGLRLIYYSQIVNDFQKGDIAEGYSVSREKKESFPLTVTSAQKNPTAFYLCASSIGLSYGYTFGSGTRLTVV.

Points on this clone: The same CDR3 can be traced to other DNA sequences in this sample. The V call is TRBV10-1, the J call TRBJ2-3; 10 bases fit TRBD1. Trimming at V came to 3 bases and at J to 5 bases, leaving 5 bases not matched to a gene. The CDR3 spans 15 residues. Per germline, CDR1 WNHNN and CDR2 SYGVQD (reference sequence). The CDR3 DNA is TGCGCCAGCAGTGATAGCAGGACAGGGGGAGATACGCAGTATTTT. It codes for CASSDSRTGGDTQYF.

This clone was picked up many times. This sequence joins TRBV19 and TRBJ1-5, with D perhaps TRBD1 (5 bases). CDR3 length equals 10 residues. Germline V CDR1 and CDR2: LNHDA, SQIVND (reference sequence). The V end was cut by 10 bases, the J end by 7 bases, with 8 bases between. The CDR3 sequence: CATGSQPQHF. The CDR3 region has the DNA TGTGCCACAGGGTCCCAGCCCCAGCATTTT.

The V and J genes are TRBV11-3 and TRBJ1-3; D gene ambiguous. The germline V and J ends were trimmed by 5 bases and 0 bases, with 11 bases remaining between them. Germline assignment: CDR1 SGHNT and CDR2 YENEEA. The CDR3 has 15 amino acids. This CDR3 is CASSLDGNSGNTIYF. The DNA of the CDR3 is TGTGCCAGCAGCCTGGACGGGAACTCTGGAAACACCATATATTTT.

The chain joins TRBV10-1 to TRBJ2-5, with D possibly TRBD1 on 6 matching bases. Trimming removed 5 bases from V and 5 bases from J, with 6 bases in between. The CDR3 totals 11 residues. CDR1 and CDR2 (germline): WNHNN, SYGVQD (reference sequence). The CDR3 region has the DNA TGCGCCAGCAGTCAGGGGGAGACCCAGTACTTC. The encoded protein is CASSQGETQYF.

The chain employs TRBV18 and TRBJ2-7, with 8 bases lining up with TRBD1. This CDR3 is 14 amino acids long. Germline V gives CDR1 KGHSH, CDR2 LQKENI. Trimming took 6 bases from V and 3 from J; bases not matched to a gene: 7. The CDR3 is CASSPGQGFYEQYF. DNA of the CDR3: TGTGCCAGCTCCCCTGGACAGGGCTTCTACGAGCAGTACTTC.

CDR3 in DNA: TGTGCCAGCAGCTTGGCCCGGCAGCGCTACGAGCAGTACTTC. Residues: CASSLARQRYEQYF. V is TRBV5-6 and J is TRBJ2-7; no clear D gene. V lost 0 bases to trimming and J lost 3 bases, with 10 bases between them. This CDR3 spans 14 amino acids. Germline assignment: CDR1 SGHDT and CDR2 YYEEEE.

The V call is TRBV10-2, the J call TRBJ2-7, with 8 positions matching TRBD1. The CDR3 covers 16 residues. V trimming: 4 bases; J trimming: 0 bases; junction bases outside the gene matches: 8. Germline loops: CDR1 WSHSY, CDR2 SAAADI. The CDR3 sequence is CASSGARGLPSYEQYF. CDR3 nucleotide sequence: TGCGCCAGCAGTGGTGCCAGGGGGCTCCCCTCCTACGAGCAGTACTTC.

This chain joins TRBV29-1 and TRBJ2-3; D is perhaps TRBD1 (6 bases). The CDR3 loop spans 13 amino acids. The germline gives CDR1 SQVTM, CDR2 ANQGSEA. Trimming removed 5 bases at V and 0 bases at J, with 9 bases between. The CDR3 nucleotides are TGCAGCGTTACAGGGACAAGCACAGATACGCAGTATTTT. This sequence encodes CSVTGTSTDTQYF.

The chain recombines TRBV5-6 with TRBJ1-2; a weak D match, TRBD1 (5 bases). V lost 4 bases to trimming and J lost 5 bases, with 9 bases between them. Germline V CDR1 and CDR2: SGHDT, YYEEEE. This CDR3 spans 12 amino acids. The CDR3 spells CASSIRQYGYTF. The CDR3 nucleotides are TGTGCCAGCAGCATTCGACAGTATGGCTACACCTTC.

The CDR3 sequence: CATSDLPGQGMNYGYTF. The CDR3 coding sequence is TGTGCCACCAGTGATTTGCCGGGACAGGGGATGAACTATGGCTACACCTTC. This chain joins TRBV24-1 and TRBJ1-2, with TRBD1 matching over 10 bases. This CDR3 has 17 amino acids. Germline V gene lookup returns CDR1 KGHDR and CDR2 SFDVKD. The V gene end was trimmed by 0 bases and the J gene end by 2 bases; junction bases not matched to a gene: 5.

This clone was found once. This chain links TRBV6-5 with TRBJ1-2; D is possibly TRBD1 (6 bases). This CDR3 contains 12 residues. Germline V gene data show CDR1 as MNHEY and CDR2 as SVGAGI. Trimming took off 5 bases at V and 4 bases at J, with 8 bases between the two ends. The CDR3 spells CASSLQGYGYTF. DNA for the CDR3: TGTGCCAGCAGTCTACAGGGCTATGGCTACACCTTC.